These T cell receptor beta chains were read from a single sample in a study of blood T cell repertoires in COVID-19. The protocol was immunoSEQ multiplex PCR, while the TCRdb copy is restricted to in-frame clones and leaves out a portion. The sample holds 290,000 or so clones; roughly 86% are singletons and the top ten take around 1.2%. Input material: peripheral blood. These receptors were taken from a man aged 65 to 85 with acute or convalescent COVID-19. Both conserved end residues are part of each CDR3. D genes are given only for firm matches. Size values are once, few and many counts, or a class for expanded clones, and some rows have none.

size | J | V | D | CDR3 | DNA
- | TRBJ1-5 | TRBV19 | - | CASSVELSNQPQHF | TGTGCCAGTAGTGTTGAGCTGAGCAATCAGCCCCAGCATTTT
- | TRBJ2-1 | TRBV28 | TRBD1 | CASSLGQDIDEQFF | TGTGCCAGCAGTTTAGGACAGGATATCGATGAGCAGTTCTTC
- | TRBJ1-4 | TRBV18 | TRBD1 | CASSTGQGDYEKLFF | TGTGCCAGCTCAACGGGACAGGGGGACTATGAAAAACTGTTTTTT
- | TRBJ2-7 | TRBV28 | - | CASSLTGTAYEQYF | TGTGCCAGCAGTTTAACAGGAACAGCCTACGAGCAGTACTTC
- | TRBJ1-2 | TRBV23-1 | - | CASSRDNQKNYGYTF | TGCGCCAGCAGTCGTGACAATCAGAAAAACTATGGCTACACCTTC
- | TRBJ2-7 | TRBV3-1/TRBV3-2 | TRBD2 | CASSQGGLVHEQYF | TGTGCCAGCAGCCAAGGGGGACTAGTCCACGAGCAGTACTTC
- | TRBJ2-6 | TRBV7-2 | - | CASSLVAGANVLTF | TGTGCCAGCAGCTTAGTCGCTGGGGCCAACGTCCTGACTTTC
- | TRBJ2-7 | TRBV7-2 | TRBD2 | CASSLVAGEQYF | TGTGCCAGCAGCTTAGTAGCGGGAGAGCAGTACTTC
- | TRBJ2-5 | TRBV11-1 | - | CASGPGNVRRETQYF | TGTGCCAGCGGTCCAGGGAATGTCCGAAGAGAGACCCAGTACTTC
- | TRBJ1-2 | TRBV6-1 | - | CASSEAGGRWDGYTF | TGTGCCAGCAGTGAAGCCGGGGGGCGTTGGGATGGCTACACCTTC
once | TRBJ1-5 | TRBV12-3/TRBV12-4 | TRBD1 | CASAGQGNQPQHF | TGTGCCAGCGCGGGACAGGGCAATCAGCCCCAGCATTTT
- | TRBJ2-7 | TRBV5-1 | TRBD2 | CASSLGGTSGDAEQYF | TGCGCCAGCAGCTTGGGCGGGACTAGCGGAGACGCCGAGCAGTACTTC
- | TRBJ2-1 | TRBV5-5 | - | CASSLFRDEQFF | TGTGCCAGCAGCTTGTTCCGCGATGAGCAGTTCTTC
- | TRBJ1-2 | TRBV5-8 | TRBD1 | CASSFGQDAGYTF | TGTGCCAGCAGCTTCGGACAGGACGCTGGCTACACCTTC
- | TRBJ1-1 | TRBV7-9 | TRBD1 | CASSLMGQAAEAFF | TGTGCCAGCAGCCTGATGGGACAGGCTGCTGAAGCTTTCTTT
- | TRBJ2-1 | TRBV7-9 | TRBD2 | CASSFTSGNEQFF | TGTGCCAGCAGCTTTACTAGCGGGAATGAGCAGTTCTTC
- | TRBJ2-7 | TRBV30 | TRBD2 | CAWSVDQRGGRSYEQYF | TGTGCCTGGAGTGTAGATCAGCGGGGGGGCCGCTCCTACGAGCAGTACTTC
- | TRBJ1-5 | TRBV30 | TRBD1 | CAWRPGQGIGQPQHF | TGTGCCTGGAGACCGGGACAGGGGATTGGACAGCCCCAGCATTTT
- | TRBJ1-2 | TRBV4-3 | - | CASSPGGGAAYGYTF | TGCGCCAGCAGCCCGGGAGGGGGGGCTGCCTATGGCTACACCTTC
- | TRBJ2-3 | TRBV6-6 | TRBD2 | CASTLAGSDTQYF | TGTGCCAGCACCCTAGCGGGATCAGATACGCAGTATTTT
- | TRBJ2-2 | TRBV10-1 | - | CASSESGAGASTGELFF | TGCGCCAGCAGTGAGTCGGGGGCAGGGGCGTCCACCGGGGAGCTGTTTTTT
- | TRBJ2-1 | TRBV2 | TRBD2 | CASGREGVVNEQFF | TGTGCCAGCGGCAGGGAGGGAGTTGTCAATGAGCAGTTCTTC
- | TRBJ1-3 | TRBV7-8 | - | CASSLMGAAGNTIYF | TGTGCCAGCAGCTTAATGGGGGCTGCTGGAAACACCATATATTTT
few | TRBJ1-1 | TRBV18 | - | CASSPAQGMNTEAFF | TGTGCCAGCTCACCAGCGCAGGGAATGAACACTGAAGCTTTCTTT
- | TRBJ1-4 | TRBV6-6 | - | CASRQGDEKLFF | TGTGCCAGCAGACAGGGCGATGAAAAACTGTTTTTT
few | TRBJ1-2 | TRBV4-1 | - | CASSQGSMDGYTF | TGCGCCAGCAGCCAAGGGAGTATGGATGGCTACACCTTC
- | TRBJ2-1 | TRBV6-5 | - | CASSYSLVGEQFF | TGTGCCAGCAGTTACTCGCTGGTCGGGGAGCAGTTCTTC
- | TRBJ2-1 | TRBV7-2 | - | CASSLSRSYNEQFF | TGTGCCAGCAGCTTATCCCGCTCCTACAATGAGCAGTTCTTC
- | TRBJ2-7 | TRBV21-1 | - | CASDQGIPGLAEPYEQYF | TGTGCCAGCGATCAGGGGATTCCGGGACTAGCGGAGCCCTACGAGCAGTACTTC
- | TRBJ2-5 | TRBV9 | - | CASSVGLRAGRYQETQYF | TGTGCCAGCAGCGTAGGTTTGAGAGCGGGCAGGTACCAAGAGACCCAGTACTTC
- | TRBJ1-6 | TRBV19 | TRBD1 | CASSLGQGNSPLHF | TGTGCCAGTAGCCTGGGACAGGGCAATTCACCCCTCCACTTT
- | TRBJ1-2 | TRBV28 | - | CASIGGGPPYGYTF | TGTGCCAGCATTGGTGGCGGTCCTCCCTATGGCTACACCTTC
- | TRBJ2-7 | TRBV7-2 | TRBD1 | CASSLEDRVSEQYF | TGTGCCAGCAGCTTAGAGGACAGGGTATCCGAGCAGTACTTC
- | TRBJ1-2 | TRBV5-1 | TRBD1 | CASSPRQGGGYGYTF | TGCGCCAGCAGCCCACGACAGGGGGGAGGCTATGGCTACACCTTC
- | TRBJ2-1 | TRBV6-2/TRBV6-3 | TRBD2 | CASSYSGTKYEQFF | TGTGCCAGCAGTTACTCGGGGACTAAGTATGAGCAGTTCTTC